This T cell receptor beta chain is from a study of CD8+CD57+ T cells in acquired aplastic anemia. TCR beta VDJ and CDR3 were profiled, and genomic DNA was the template. Via MiXCR, TCRdb re-called the reads, giving one row per CDR3 protein. This sample has over 150,000 distinct CDR3 sequences, with around 60% found just once. Trimming left V 5 bases short and J 0 bases short, with 10 bases between. The germline gives CDR1 MNHNY, CDR2 SVGAGI (reference sequence). The CDR3 length is 15 residues. Flow cytometry had shown expanded CD8+CD57+ cells in the patients chosen for sequencing. This clonotype has at least ten counts.

The V call is TRBV6-6, the J call TRBJ2-2, with a possible D match to TRBD2 (6 bases). The sample consisted of sorted CD4+, CD8+, or CD8+CD57+ T cells (not recorded which) from PBMCs. This sequence originates from a human donor with aplastic anemia. CDR3 bases: TGTGCCAGCAGTATAAGGGAGGCGAACACCGGGGAGCTGTTTTTT. Translating gives CASSIREANTGELFF.